Below, 30 T cell receptor beta chains from the same sample are listed, as sequenced in a study of shared clonotypes between healthy human individuals. Clones were sequenced by immunoSEQ multiplex PCR, and TCRdb holds only the in-frame ones, with some missing. The table has millions of clones, approximately 95% seen once; the top ten hold 0.13%. Sequencing was performed on naive CD4+ T cells sorted from blood. As to subset: CD45RA+ positively selected. The source of these receptors is a man aged 18 to 29 in good health.

This rearrangement joins TRBV30 to TRBJ2-1; tentatively, D is TRBD2 (5 bases). This CDR3 contains 11 residues. V shed 8 bases and J shed 4 bases, with 9 bases lying between them. Germline V gives CDR1 GTSNPN, CDR2 SVGIG (reference sequence). CDR3 sequence reads: CALQRYNEQFF. CDR3 nucleotide sequence: TGTGCCCTTCAGCGGTACAATGAGCAGTTCTTC.

V and J are TRBV18 and TRBJ1-3; D remains unclear. Trimming shortened V by 1 base and J by 3 bases, and 10 bases separated the two germline ends. Germline CDR1 KGHSH, CDR2 LQKENI. This CDR3 is 15 amino acids long. The CDR3, as DNA: TGTGCCAGCTCACCACAAGGGCCAGATGGAAACACCATATATTTT. It is translated as CASSPQGPDGNTIYF. The whole variable domain, filled in from reference TRBV18 and TRBJ1-3, reads NAGVMQNPRHLVRRRGQEARLRCSPMKGHSHVYWYRQLPEEGLKFMVYLQKENIIDESGMPKERFSAEFPKEGPSILRIQQVVRGDSAAYFCASSPQGPDGNTIYFGEGSWLTVV.

There are a few counts of this clone. The identical CDR3 is also encoded by other nucleotide sequences in the sample. The chain carries TRBV4-3 and TRBJ2-7; 7 bases fit TRBD1. Trimming removed 3 bases from V and 4 bases from J; junction bases left unmatched: 6. The CDR3 is 14 residues long. In germline, CDR1 is LGHNA, CDR2 YSLEER. This CDR3 reads CASSQETGPYEQYF. The CDR3 coding sequence is TGCGCCAGCAGCCAGGAGACAGGGCCTTACGAGCAGTACTTC.

The J gene is TRBJ2-1, the V gene TRBV9, with TRBD2 as a possible D gene (5 bases). There are 14 residues in the CDR3. With 3 bases removed from V and 9 bases from J, the gap between germline ends came to 16 bases. Per germline, CDR1 SGDLS and CDR2 YYNGEE. The chain's CDR3 is CASSAGTLGAEQFF. As DNA, the CDR3 is TGTGCCAGCAGCGCCGGCACTTTGGGAGCTGAGCAGTTCTTC.

DNA of the CDR3: TGCAGCGTTGAAGGGTCCGGGACAGGGGAAAAACTGTTTTTT. It encodes CSVEGSGTGEKLFF. V gene TRBV29-1 combines with J gene TRBJ1-4; the match to TRBD1 covers 9 bases. Germline V CDR1 and CDR2: SQVTM, ANQGSEA. V gave up 1 base and J gave up 8 bases; unmatched junction bases: 5. This CDR3 is built from 14 residues.

The chain joins TRBV6-1 to TRBJ1-4; D is perhaps TRBD1 (6 bases). Trimming left V 3 bases short and J 5 bases short, with 10 bases between. CDR1 is MNHNS and CDR2 is SASEGT in the germline V gene. The CDR3 runs to 14 residues. The CDR3 sequence is CASSEDSLNEKLFF. In DNA form, the CDR3 reads TGTGCCAGCAGTGAGGACAGCCTAAATGAAAAACTGTTTTTT.

The chain is built from TRBV4-3 and TRBJ1-3; weak D call: TRBD1 (5 bases). Trimming pared 4 bases from V and 2 bases from J, leaving 12 bases between. The CDR3 totals 15 residues. CDR1 is LGHNA and CDR2 is YSLEER in the germline V gene. In DNA form, the CDR3 reads TGCGCCAGCAGCCGGGGGACTATCACTGGAAACACCATATATTTT. It codes for CASSRGTITGNTIYF.

The chain has TRBV7-8 and TRBJ2-3, with unresolved D. CDR3 size: 17 residues. CDR1 and CDR2 (germline): SGHVS, FQNEAQ. V shed 0 bases and J shed 4 bases, with 17 bases lying between them. The CDR3 region is CASSLATIPLTSDTQYF. Written as DNA, the CDR3 is TGTGCCAGCAGCTTAGCGACCATCCCTCTCACTTCAGATACGCAGTATTTT.

This clone was recorded once. The rearrangement joins TRBV28 to TRBJ1-4; possible D gene TRBD1, 5 bases. V lost 5 bases to trimming and J lost 3 bases, with 7 bases between them. Germline V CDR1 and CDR2: MDHEN, SYDVKM. The CDR3 runs 13 residues. CDR3 loop: CASSQGANEKLFF. The CDR3 nucleotides are TGTGCCAGCAGTCAGGGTGCTAATGAAAAACTGTTTTTT. Combining the CDR3 with reference TRBV28 and TRBJ1-4 gives the whole variable domain DVKVTQSSRYLVKRTGEKVFLECVQDMDHENMFWYRQDPGLGLRLIYFSYDVKMKEKGDIPEGYSVSREKKERFSLILESASTNQTSMYLCASSQGANEKLFFGSGTQLSVL.

This chain joins TRBV5-1 and TRBJ2-7; D perhaps matches TRBD1 (6 bases). This CDR3 has 16 amino acids. Trimming removed 2 bases from V and 6 bases from J, with 21 bases in between. CDR1 and CDR2 (germline): SGHRS, YFSETQ. The CDR3 nucleotides are TGCGCCAGCAGCTTCGGCCGGACAGCCAATGGAGGCGAGCAGTACTTC. Protein sequence: CASSFGRTANGGEQYF.

The CDR3 DNA is TGTGCCAGCAGTGAAGCCGGCATAGAGACCCAGTACTTC. This translates into CASSEAGIETQYF. V is TRBV2 and J is TRBJ2-5; D is uncertain. Germline V gives CDR1 SNHLY, CDR2 FYNNEI. V dropped 0 bases and J dropped 4 bases, with 6 bases sitting between them. CDR3 length equals 13 residues.

This clone was seen only once. The J gene is TRBJ1-3, the V gene TRBV10-3, with D maybe TRBD1 (6 bases). With 4 bases removed from V and 0 bases from J, the gap between germline ends came to 16 bases. CDR1 is ENHRY, CDR2 SYGVKD, per germline. The CDR3 runs to 17 residues. The CDR3 region has the DNA TGTGCCATCAGTGGGCGTTTGACAGGAGACTCTGGAAACACCATATATTTT. It encodes CAISGRLTGDSGNTIYF.

This clone showed up just once. This chain uses TRBV10-3 with TRBJ1-1; a weak D match, TRBD1 (5 bases). CDR1 ENHRY and CDR2 SYGVKD come from the germline V gene. Trimming took off 5 bases at V and 6 bases at J, with 16 bases between the two ends. This CDR3 comprises 14 residues. The CDR3 sequence is CAISLDGGVAEAFF. The CDR3 DNA reads TGTGCCATCAGTCTAGACGGGGGGGTAGCTGAAGCTTTCTTT.

A single count supports this clone. The CDR3 region has the DNA TGTGCCAGCAGCCTGGGGACTAGCTTCACCGGGGAGCTGTTTTTT. Encoded protein: CASSLGTSFTGELFF. The rearrangement uses TRBV5-4 and TRBJ2-2; TRBD2 agrees at 9 bases. Germline V gives CDR1 SGHNT, CDR2 YYREEE (reference sequence). This CDR3 comprises 15 residues. Trimming removed 4 bases from V and 4 bases from J; junction bases left unmatched: 5.

The chain combines TRBV5-1 with TRBJ2-3, with D tentatively TRBD2 (6 bases). Germline V gives CDR1 SGHRS, CDR2 YFSETQ. The CDR3 sequence is 14 residues long. The germline V and J ends were trimmed by 4 bases and 6 bases, with 15 bases remaining between them. Here the CDR3 DNA reads TGCGCCAGCAGCGTGTCGGCGGGATGGGATACGCAGTATTTT. This gives the protein CASSVSAGWDTQYF.

The chain employs TRBV4-1 and TRBJ2-5; TRBD2 aligns across 10 bases. The CDR3 totals 17 residues. Germline-derived CDR1 and CDR2 are MGHRA and YSYEKL. Trimming removed 2 bases from V and 5 bases from J; junction bases left unmatched: 11. The DNA for the CDR3 is TGCGCCAGCAGCCAAACAACTAGCGGGACGATTGAGGAGACCCAGTACTTC. Amino acid sequence: CASSQTTSGTIEETQYF.

J is TRBJ2-7 and V is TRBV10-3; tentative D call: TRBD1 (6 bases). The CDR3 extends over 13 amino acids. CDR1 is ENHRY and CDR2 is SYGVKD in the germline V gene. Trimming took 4 bases from V and 3 from J, leaving 10 bases between them. The CDR3 reads CAISVLQGYEQYF. CDR3 coding DNA: TGTGCCATCAGTGTTTTACAGGGCTACGAGCAGTACTTC.

The V call is TRBV15, the J call TRBJ1-6; perhaps TRBD1 as D (5 bases). V dropped 5 bases and J dropped 0 bases, with 20 bases sitting between them. Germline V gene lookup returns CDR1 LNHNV and CDR2 YYDKDF (reference sequence). This CDR3 spans 19 amino acids. CDR3 coding DNA: TGTGCCACCAGCGGCCGGGACCCTGCGGCGAGCTCCTATAATTCACCCCTCCACTTT. This sequence encodes CATSGRDPAASSYNSPLHF.

The chain links TRBV29-1 to TRBJ1-3; D is unclear. The CDR3 is made up of 11 amino acids. From germline, CDR1 is SQVTM and CDR2 ANQGSEA. The V and J ends lost 4 bases and 3 bases respectively, with 4 bases between them. The CDR3 loop is CSVVVGNTIYF. In DNA, the CDR3 is TGCAGCGTTGTGGTTGGAAACACCATATATTTT.

This clone was seen once. This rearrangement joins TRBV5-4 to TRBJ2-4, with 8 bases lining up with TRBD1. V lost 5 bases and J lost 2; bases outside the gene matches: 12. Per the germline V gene, CDR1 is SGHNT and CDR2 is YYREEE (reference sequence). The CDR3 runs 17 residues. For the CDR3, the DNA is TGTGCCAGCAGTACTTACGGACAGGGCCTAACCAAAAACATTCAGTACTTC. Translation gives CASSTYGQGLTKNIQYF.

The V gene is TRBV10-2, the J gene TRBJ2-1; D may be TRBD2 (5 bases). Germline V gene lookup returns CDR1 WSHSY and CDR2 SAAADI. The V end was cut by 6 bases, the J end by 2 bases, with 11 bases between. This CDR3 is 14 amino acids long. CDR3 sequence reads: CASRLGRTYNEQFF. The CDR3 region has the DNA TGCGCCAGCAGGTTAGGGAGAACCTACAATGAGCAGTTCTTC.

The CDR3, as DNA: TGTGCCAGCAGCGGTCAGTTAGCGGGGAGCACAGATACGCAGTATTTT. Translation gives CASSGQLAGSTDTQYF. This rearrangement joins TRBV28 to TRBJ2-3; 8 bases map to TRBD2. Germline V CDR1 and CDR2: MDHEN, SYDVKM. The CDR3 spans 16 residues. J lost 0 bases, V lost 6 bases, and 8 bases had no gene match.

The chain combines TRBV19 with TRBJ1-6; 7 bases match TRBD1. The CDR3 contains 14 residues. V trimming: 3 bases; J trimming: 8 bases; junction bases outside the gene matches: 4. Per the germline V gene, CDR1 is LNHDA and CDR2 is SQIVND (reference sequence). The CDR3 region is CASSIGTDDSPLHF. CDR3 in DNA: TGTGCCAGTAGTATCGGGACAGATGATTCACCCCTCCACTTT.

The chain joins TRBV29-1 to TRBJ2-7; possible D gene TRBD2, 5 bases. This CDR3 is 14 amino acids long. With 4 bases removed from V and 1 base from J, the gap between germline ends came to 14 bases. Per the germline V gene, CDR1 is SQVTM and CDR2 is ANQGSEA. This chain's CDR3 is CSVVVSGTSYEQYF. The CDR3 DNA reads TGCAGCGTTGTAGTGAGCGGCACTTCCTACGAGCAGTACTTC.

The CDR3: CASSLFQGGTNEKLFF. CDR3 DNA: TGTGCCAGCAGCTTATTCCAGGGAGGAACTAATGAAAAACTGTTTTTT. The genes are TRBV7-9 and TRBJ1-4; a possible D gene is TRBD1 (5 bases). Deletions cut 2 bases from V and 1 base from J, with 11 bases between. CDR3 length: 16 amino acids. Germline assignment: CDR1 SEHNR and CDR2 FQNEAQ (reference sequence).

This chain links TRBV9 with TRBJ1-6; the D gene is possibly TRBD1 (5 bases). V dropped 3 bases and J dropped 9 bases, with 10 bases sitting between them. CDR1 is SGDLS and CDR2 is YYNGEE in the germline V gene. This CDR3 comprises 13 residues. CDR3 sequence: CASSEGQGSPLHF. The DNA of the CDR3 is TGTGCCAGCAGCGAGGGGCAAGGTTCACCCCTCCACTTT. Drawing the rest from reference TRBV9 and TRBJ1-6, the complete variable domain is DSGVTQTPKHLITATGQRVTLRCSPRSGDLSVYWYQQSLDQGLQFLIQYYNGEERAKGNILERFSAQQFPDLHSELNLSSLELGDSALYFCASSEGQGSPLHFGNGTRLTVT.

Concerning this clone: Additional DNA sequences in this sample encode the identical CDR3. The chain joins TRBV9 to TRBJ2-1, with 9 bases lining up with TRBD1. Germline-derived CDR1 and CDR2 are SGDLS and YYNGEE. V shed 3 bases and J 1 base; nucleotides not matched to a gene: 2. There are 15 residues in the CDR3. CDR3 sequence: CASSAGQGSYNEQFF. CDR3 coding DNA: TGTGCCAGCAGCGCAGGACAGGGGTCCTACAATGAGCAGTTCTTC. Looking up the rest from reference TRBV9 and TRBJ2-1 gives the full variable domain: DSGVTQTPKHLITATGQRVTLRCSPRSGDLSVYWYQQSLDQGLQFLIQYYNGEERAKGNILERFSAQQFPDLHSELNLSSLELGDSALYFCASSAGQGSYNEQFFGPGTRLTVL.

With respect to this clone: This sample also contains other DNA sequences that code for the same CDR3. This chain connects TRBV2 to TRBJ2-5; unclear D gene. Germline CDR1 SNHLY, CDR2 FYNNEI. This CDR3 has 11 amino acids. Trimming shortened V by 4 bases and J by 5 bases, and 5 bases separated the two germline ends. CDR3 region: CASSAVETQYF. As DNA, the CDR3 is TGTGCCAGCAGTGCGGTCGAGACCCAGTACTTC.

J is TRBJ2-5 and V is TRBV5-6; TRBD1 matches 10 bases. CDR3 length: 17 amino acids. V trimming: 2 bases; J trimming: 5 bases; junction bases outside the gene matches: 12. Germline V gene sequence: CDR1 SGHDT, CDR2 YYEEEE. CDR3 protein: CASSFSPGTGVGETQYF. CDR3 nucleotide sequence: TGTGCCAGCAGCTTCTCCCCTGGGACAGGGGTCGGGGAGACCCAGTACTTC.

Only a few counts were recorded for this clone. The chain couples TRBV5-4 to TRBJ2-5, with D possibly being TRBD1 (5 bases). V was shortened by 3 bases and J by 3 bases, with 12 bases between the two germline ends. Germline CDR1 is SGHNT and CDR2 is YYREEE (reference sequence). The CDR3 consists of 14 residues. CDR3 nucleotides: TGTGCCAGCAGCTCCACAGGAGAGAAAGAGACCCAGTACTTC. Translated, it gives CASSSTGEKETQYF. The entire variable domain, with the rest obtained from reference TRBV5-4 and TRBJ2-5, is as follows: ETGVTQSPTHLIKTRGQQVTLRCSSQSGHNTVSWYQQALGQGPQFIFQYYREEENGRGNFPPRFSGLQFPNYSSELNVNALELDDSALYLCASSSTGEKETQYFGPGTRLLVL.